This T cell receptor beta chain originates from a study of blood T cell repertoires in COVID-19. About the research overall: Specimens from acute and convalescent COVID-19 originated in the United States, Italy and Spain. PBMCs, B-cell-depleted T cells, or T cells provided the cDNA or gDNA that made up the material.

Methods used by the authors: The authors estimated nucleated cell counts from reference gene primer amplification. Libraries were prepared by immunoSEQ multiplex PCR; TCRdb keeps only in-frame clonotypes and omits some of them. V and J calls and clone size are as listed in that table; D and trimming were resolved from the DNA. The profile covers some 210,000 clones, with approximately 84% appearing a single time and 7.6% taken by the ten largest. This CDR3 has 14 amino acids. Trimming took 2 bases from V and 10 from J; bases not matched to a gene: 6. The germline CDR1 and CDR2 sequences are MDHEN and SYDVKM.

The receptor was isolated from a woman aged 45-65 years with active or convalescent COVID-19. Source material: peripheral blood. The chain combines TRBV28 with TRBJ1-1; 11 nucleotides align to TRBD1. CDR3 loop: CASSLPPGQGGAFF. Here the CDR3 DNA reads TGTGCCAGCAGTTTACCTCCGGGACAGGGGGGAGCTTTCTTT.